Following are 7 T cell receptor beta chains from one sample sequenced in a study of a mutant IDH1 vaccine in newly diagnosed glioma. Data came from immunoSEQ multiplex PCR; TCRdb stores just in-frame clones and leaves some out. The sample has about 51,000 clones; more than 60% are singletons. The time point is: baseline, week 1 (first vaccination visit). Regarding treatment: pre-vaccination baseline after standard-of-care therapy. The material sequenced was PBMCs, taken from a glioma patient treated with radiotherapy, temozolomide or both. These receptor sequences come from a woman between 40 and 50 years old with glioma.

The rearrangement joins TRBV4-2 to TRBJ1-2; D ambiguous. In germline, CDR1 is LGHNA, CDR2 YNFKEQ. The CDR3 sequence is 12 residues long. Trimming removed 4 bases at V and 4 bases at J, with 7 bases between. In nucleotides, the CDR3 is TGTGCCAGCAGCCTCACCAGCTATGGCTACACCTTC. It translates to CASSLTSYGYTF.

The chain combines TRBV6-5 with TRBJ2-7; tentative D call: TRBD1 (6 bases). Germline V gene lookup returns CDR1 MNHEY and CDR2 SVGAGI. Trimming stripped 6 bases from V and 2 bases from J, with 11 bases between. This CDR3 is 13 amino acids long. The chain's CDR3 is CASSYDRTYEQYF. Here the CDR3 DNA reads TGTGCCAGCAGCTACGACAGGACCTACGAGCAGTACTTC.

CDR3: CATSRGGTGGDGYTF. As DNA, the CDR3 is TGTGCCACCAGCAGAGGGGGGACAGGGGGCGATGGCTACACCTTC. The chain employs TRBV15 and TRBJ1-2, with TRBD1 matching over 12 bases. V gave up 1 base and J gave up 6 bases; unmatched junction bases: 3. The length of the CDR3 is 15 residues. Per the germline V gene, CDR1 is LNHNV and CDR2 is YYDKDF (reference sequence).

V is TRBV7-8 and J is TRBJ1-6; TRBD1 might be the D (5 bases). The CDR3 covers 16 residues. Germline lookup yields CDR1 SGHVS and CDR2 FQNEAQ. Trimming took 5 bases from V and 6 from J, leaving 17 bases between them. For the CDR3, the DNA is TGTGCCAGCAGCCTCGAATGGGGACGGCCTAATTCACCCCTCCACTTT. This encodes CASSLEWGRPNSPLHF.

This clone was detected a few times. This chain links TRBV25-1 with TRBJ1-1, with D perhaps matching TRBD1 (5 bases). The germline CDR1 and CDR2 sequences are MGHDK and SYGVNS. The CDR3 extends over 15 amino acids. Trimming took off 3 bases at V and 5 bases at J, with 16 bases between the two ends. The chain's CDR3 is CASSDPSQGSTEAFF. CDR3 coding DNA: TGTGCCAGCAGTGATCCCAGCCAGGGAAGTACTGAAGCTTTCTTT.

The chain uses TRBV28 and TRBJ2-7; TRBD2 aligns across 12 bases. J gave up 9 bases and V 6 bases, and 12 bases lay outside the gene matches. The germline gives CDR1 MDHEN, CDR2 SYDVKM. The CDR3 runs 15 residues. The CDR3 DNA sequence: TGTGCCAGCAGAGATCAACTAGCGGGGGGTAGTGGGCAGTACTTC. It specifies CASRDQLAGGSGQYF.

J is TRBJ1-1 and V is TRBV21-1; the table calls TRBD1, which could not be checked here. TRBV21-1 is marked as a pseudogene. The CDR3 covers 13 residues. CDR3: CASSPPGDSEAFF. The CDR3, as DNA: TGTGCCAGCAGCCCCCCCGGGGACAGTGAAGCTTTCTTT.